This is a list of T cell receptor beta chains from one sample in a study of T-cell reconstitution after alpha-beta-depleted transplantation in children. TCRdb recomputed calls from the PCR reads with MiXCR, one row per CDR3 protein. The repertoire consists of some 530,000 distinct CDR3 sequences, with approximately 13% occurring once and the leading ten covering around 6.1%. Sequenced material: PBMCs from the stem cell graft donor, taken from the stem cell graft. These receptors all stem from a human donor who donated a stem cell graft to a child with combined immunodeficiency. The CDR3 runs from the conserved cysteine through the conserved F or W. D genes are given only for firm matches. Size is stated for part of the rows, as once, few or many counts, or as a class when the clone is expanded.

V,size,D,J,CDR3,DNA
TRBV20-1,few,TRBD1,TRBJ2-7,CSARGTGGHEQYF,TGCAGTGCTAGGGGGACAGGGGGTCACGAGCAGTACTTC
TRBV10-3,many,TRBD2,TRBJ2-7,CAISTSGISYEQYF,TGTGCCATCAGCACTAGCGGGATATCCTACGAGCAGTACTTC
TRBV5-6,few,-,TRBJ2-7,CASSLGLGDSPYEQYF,TGTGCCAGCAGCTTAGGCTTGGGCGACAGCCCCTACGAGCAGTACTTC
TRBV3-1,many,TRBD2,TRBJ2-7,CASSHRIAGGNEQYF,TGTGCCAGCAGCCATCGAATTGCGGGAGGAAACGAGCAGTACTTC
TRBV7-2,-,-,TRBJ2-3,CASSASPPTQYF,TGTGCCAGCAGCGCCAGCCCCCCCACGCAGTATTTT
TRBV7-9,-,-,TRBJ2-7,CASSLETGGPYEQYF,TGTGCCAGCAGCTTAGAGACAGGAGGTCCCTACGAGCAGTACTTC
TRBV6-1,many,TRBD2,TRBJ2-7,CASSTAGTSGGAYEQYF,TGTGCCAGCAGTACGGCCGGGACTAGCGGGGGGGCCTACGAGCAGTACTTC
TRBV7-9,-,TRBD2,TRBJ2-5,CASSRTPGGETQYF,TGTGCCAGCAGCCGGACTCCCGGGGGGGAGACCCAGTACTTC
TRBV20-1,many,-,TRBJ2-3,CSGIESASASDTQYF,TGCAGTGGTATCGAGAGTGCTAGCGCGTCAGATACGCAGTATTTT
TRBV7-2,many,-,TRBJ1-6,CASSLRTNEANSPLHF,TGTGCCAGCAGCTTAAGGACGAATGAAGCTAATTCACCCCTCCACTTT
TRBV24-1,-,-,TRBJ2-1,CATSDLRAQGYNEQFF,TGTGCCACCAGTGATTTGCGTGCACAGGGTTACAATGAGCAGTTCTTC
TRBV12-3/TRBV12-4,few,TRBD1,TRBJ2-7,CASSWGRQGASEQYF,TGTGCCAGCAGTTGGGGCCGACAGGGGGCTAGCGAGCAGTACTTC
TRBV27,few,-,TRBJ1-5,CASSLHGGSEPQHF,TGTGCCAGCAGTTTACACGGCGGGTCAGAGCCCCAGCATTTT
TRBV12-3/TRBV12-4,many,-,TRBJ2-2,CASSFTSGELFF,TGTGCCAGCAGTTTTACCAGCGGGGAGCTGTTTTTT
TRBV6-1,few,-,TRBJ1-6,CASSVNRASPLHF,TGTGCCAGCAGTGTAAACAGGGCCTCACCCCTCCACTTT
TRBV12-3/TRBV12-4,-,-,TRBJ2-7,CASSLGTPNYEQYF,TGTGCCAGCAGTTTGGGGACACCCAATTACGAGCAGTACTTC
TRBV5-4,-,-,TRBJ2-3,CASSFPGTKGPGDTQYF,TGTGCCAGCAGCTTCCCCGGGACAAAAGGCCCAGGAGATACGCAGTATTTT
TRBV20-1,few,-,TRBJ2-3,CSVAVTGSTDTQYF,TGCAGTGTTGCCGTTACGGGAAGCACAGATACGCAGTATTTT
TRBV6-1,many,-,TRBJ2-1,CASSEEVGFTEQFF,TGTGCCAGCAGTGAGGAAGTAGGGTTCACTGAGCAGTTCTTC
TRBV15,few,-,TRBJ1-2,CATSSHPQGIYGYTF,TGTGCCACCAGCAGTCACCCTCAGGGTATCTATGGCTACACCTTC
TRBV20-1,many,-,TRBJ2-2,CSARDGDTGELFF,TGCAGTGCTAGAGATGGGGACACCGGGGAGCTGTTTTTT
TRBV7-9,few,TRBD2,TRBJ2-2,CASSSGLAPNTGELFF,TGTGCCAGCAGCTCGGGACTAGCGCCGAACACCGGGGAGCTGTTTTTT
TRBV15,-,TRBD2,TRBJ2-1,CATSSGTSGTRDEQFF,TGTGCCACCAGCAGCGGGACTAGCGGGACCCGGGATGAGCAGTTCTTC
TRBV7-2,-,-,TRBJ2-7,CASSLGWVTYEQYF,TGTGCCAGCAGCTTAGGGTGGGTTACTTACGAGCAGTACTTC
TRBV11-1,-,-,TRBJ2-5,CASSFDFQPGRETQYF,TGTGCCAGCAGCTTTGACTTTCAGCCTGGTCGGGAGACCCAGTACTTC
TRBV11-1,-,-,TRBJ2-4,CASSSTGSKNIQYF,TGTGCCAGCAGCAGCACGGGCAGTAAAAACATTCAGTACTTC
TRBV11-3,-,TRBD1,TRBJ2-7,CASSIDRDHEQYF,TGTGCCAGCAGCATCGACAGGGACCACGAGCAGTACTTC
TRBV11-2,-,TRBD2,TRBJ2-3,CASSLDWDYTDTQYF,TGTGCCAGCAGCTTAGATTGGGACTACACAGATACGCAGTATTTT
TRBV7-2,few,TRBD2,TRBJ2-1,CASSLEGQGLRKFF,TGTGCCAGCAGCTTAGAGGGTCAGGGACTACGAAAGTTCTTC
TRBV12-5,few,-,TRBJ2-6,CASGFGLSSGANVLTF,TGTGCTAGTGGTTTTGGACTTTCCTCTGGGGCCAACGTCCTGACTTTC
TRBV6-2/TRBV6-3,few,-,TRBJ1-5,CASSPLGSRRNQPQHF,TGTGCCAGCAGCCCCTTGGGTTCGAGGCGCAATCAGCCCCAGCATTTT
TRBV5-1,many,TRBD1,TRBJ2-1,CASSFRGLSYNEQFF,TGCGCCAGCAGCTTTAGGGGGCTTTCCTACAATGAGCAGTTCTTC
TRBV15,-,-,TRBJ2-1,CATSRSPDSYNEQFF,TGTGCCACCAGCAGATCTCCGGACAGCTACAATGAGCAGTTCTTC
TRBV11-2,-,-,TRBJ1-1,CASSLVSVNTEAFF,TGTGCCAGCAGCTTAGTCTCTGTGAACACTGAAGCTTTCTTT
TRBV5-1,few,TRBD2,TRBJ2-7,CASSLTSLAGVVYEQYF,TGCGCCAGCAGCTTGACCTCCCTAGCGGGGGTTGTGTACGAGCAGTACTTC
TRBV10-3,many,-,TRBJ1-2,CAIFRGQQYGYTF,TGTGCCATCTTCCGGGGGCAGCAGTATGGCTACACCTTC
TRBV19,-,TRBD2,TRBJ2-7,CASSIAGLAFYEQYF,TGTGCCAGTAGTATAGCGGGACTAGCGTTCTACGAGCAGTACTTC
TRBV3-1,-,TRBD2,TRBJ2-7,CASGSSGSTSYEQYF,TGTGCCAGCGGGAGTAGCGGGAGCACCTCCTACGAGCAGTACTTC
TRBV20-1,many,-,TRBJ2-7,CSASNGAYEQYF,TGCAGTGCTAGTAACGGAGCCTACGAGCAGTACTTC
TRBV7-9,few,-,TRBJ2-3,CASSLAPRTWLVEDTQYF,TGTGCCAGCAGCTTAGCCCCCAGAACATGGCTCGTCGAAGATACGCAGTATTTT